The 17 T cell receptor beta chains given below trace back to one sample, sequenced in a study of cytomegalovirus exposure and HLA in healthy donors. Primers included in the PCR were 60 Vbeta and 13 Jbeta primers. Sequenced by immunoSEQ multiplex PCR; TCRdb stores in-frame clones only, minus some. Of some 40,000 clones listed, nearly 55% are singletons. Source material: PBMCs. These receptors came from a woman aged 40 to 55 in good health and CMV-seropositive.

This clone was seen a few times. The chain joins TRBV7-2 to TRBJ1-1; D is ambiguous. Germline-derived CDR1 and CDR2 are SGHTA and FQGNSA. This CDR3 is 13 amino acids long. The V and J ends lost 2 bases and 4 bases respectively, with 8 bases between them. The CDR3 here is CASSLRRPTEAFF. In nucleotides, the CDR3 is TGTGCCAGCAGCTTACGCAGGCCCACTGAAGCTTTCTTT.

The chain couples TRBV5-1 to TRBJ2-5; no clear D. CDR3 length: 14 amino acids. The V end lost 4 bases, the J end lost 3 bases, and 13 bases lay between the germline ends. From germline, CDR1 is SGHRS and CDR2 YFSETQ. CDR3 amino acids: CASSDRVLKETQYF. CDR3 sequence (DNA): TGCGCCAGCAGCGACCGGGTCCTAAAAGAGACCCAGTACTTC. Full variable domain (outside the CDR3, taken from reference TRBV5-1 and TRBJ2-5): KAGVTQTPRYLIKTRGQQVTLSCSPISGHRSVSWYQQTPGQGLQFLFEYFSETQRNKGNFPGRFSGRQFSNSRSEMNVSTLELGDSALYLCASSDRVLKETQYFGPGTRLLVL.

J is TRBJ1-2 and V is TRBV6-5; TRBD1 agrees at 7 bases. Germline trimming cut 6 bases from V and 0 bases from J; bases unmatched to any gene: 4. Germline V gene data show CDR1 as MNHEY and CDR2 as SVGAGI. CDR3 length: 14 amino acids. The CDR3 region is CASSPGQSNYGYTF. CDR3 coding DNA: TGTGCCAGCAGCCCGGGACAGTCTAACTATGGCTACACCTTC.

The rearrangement links TRBV19 to TRBJ1-6, with D unresolved. Trimming cost V 10 bases and J 8 bases, with 21 bases left between them. CDR3 length: 15 amino acids. Germline assignment: CDR1 LNHDA and CDR2 SQIVND (reference sequence). This CDR3 reads CAMPGSLRKDSPLHF. CDR3 DNA sequence: TGTGCCATGCCGGGAAGTCTGCGAAAGGATTCACCCCTCCACTTT.

The chain joins TRBV15 to TRBJ2-1, with TRBD2 as a possible D gene (5 bases). The CDR3 contains 16 residues. Germline V gene data show CDR1 as LNHNV and CDR2 as YYDKDF (reference sequence). V lost 0 bases to trimming and J lost 8 bases, with 17 bases between them. The DNA of the CDR3 is TGTGCCACCAGCAGAGATCGGGGTCAGTCGTGGGATGAGCAGTTCTTC. Protein: CATSRDRGQSWDEQFF. Combining the CDR3 with reference TRBV15 and TRBJ2-1 gives the whole variable domain DAMVIQNPRYQVTQFGKPVTLSCSQTLNHNVMYWYQQKSSQAPKLLFHYYDKDFNNEADTPDNFQSRRPNTSFCFLDIRSPGLGDTAMYLCATSRDRGQSWDEQFFGPGTRLTVL.

The chain recombines TRBV11-3 with TRBJ2-1, with TRBD2 matching 7 bases. There are 15 residues in the CDR3. V was clipped by 3 bases and J by 6 bases; unmatched bases: 8. Germline CDR1 SGHNT, CDR2 YENEEA. Here the CDR3 reads CASSFDSGGGNEQFF. In DNA, the CDR3 is TGTGCCAGCAGCTTCGATTCGGGGGGAGGCAATGAGCAGTTCTTC. The entire variable domain, with the rest obtained from reference TRBV11-3 and TRBJ2-1, is as follows: EAGVVQSPRYKIIEKKQPVAFWCNPISGHNTLYWYLQNLGQGPELLIRYENEEAVDDSQLPKDRFSAERLKGVDSTLKIQPAELGDSAVYLCASSFDSGGGNEQFFGPGTRLTVL.

The J gene is TRBJ1-2, the V gene TRBV5-4; 10 bases map to TRBD1. V lost 4 bases and J lost 3; bases outside the gene matches: 6. Germline V gene data show CDR1 as SGHNT and CDR2 as YYREEE (reference sequence). This CDR3 has 15 amino acids. This chain's CDR3 is CASSPKTGGYYGYTF. CDR3 sequence (DNA): TGTGCCAGCAGCCCTAAGACAGGGGGCTACTATGGCTACACCTTC. Together with reference TRBV5-4 and TRBJ1-2, the CDR3 gives the full variable domain: ETGVTQSPTHLIKTRGQQVTLRCSSQSGHNTVSWYQQALGQGPQFIFQYYREEENGRGNFPPRFSGLQFPNYSSELNVNALELDDSALYLCASSPKTGGYYGYTFGSGTRLTVV.

This clone was seen a handful of times. The CDR3 nucleotides read TGTGCCAGCAGCTTGGGACAGAGCTACGAGCAGTACTTC. Encoded protein: CASSLGQSYEQYF. The rearrangement links TRBV5-6 to TRBJ2-7, with D possibly being TRBD1 (5 bases). Germline lookup yields CDR1 SGHDT and CDR2 YYEEEE. The CDR3 is made up of 13 amino acids. V gave up 0 bases and J gave up 3 bases, with 7 bases separating them.

The chain joins TRBV29-1 to TRBJ2-1; D may be TRBD1 (6 bases). V was cut by 3 bases and J by 6 bases, with 18 bases left in between. The CDR3 has 15 residues. The germline V gene has CDR1 SQVTM and CDR2 ANQGSEA. CDR3 sequence reads: CSVEGRQATRNEQFF. The CDR3 DNA is TGCAGCGTTGAGGGACGACAGGCGACACGCAATGAGCAGTTCTTC.

The rearrangement uses TRBV6-1 and TRBJ1-5; D gene ambiguous. CDR1 and CDR2 from the germline V gene are MNHNS and SASEGT. This CDR3 is built from 15 residues. With 8 bases removed from V and 0 bases from J, the gap between germline ends came to 14 bases. The CDR3 sequence is CASAYNPYSNQPQHF. The CDR3 bases are TGTGCCAGCGCATACAATCCGTATAGCAATCAGCCCCAGCATTTT.

The chain recombines TRBV5-4 with TRBJ2-5; D may be TRBD1 (6 bases). The length of the CDR3 is 15 residues. V was shortened by 2 bases and J by 2 bases, with 13 bases between the two germline ends. Looked up from germline, CDR1 is SGHNT and CDR2 is YYREEE (reference sequence). The CDR3 here is CASSLRGQLQETQYF. CDR3 in DNA: TGTGCCAGCAGCTTAAGGGGACAACTACAAGAGACCCAGTACTTC.

This clone was recorded a few times. The chain recombines TRBV5-1 with TRBJ2-7, with 7 nucleotides matching TRBD1. Germline V CDR1 and CDR2: SGHRS, YFSETQ. The CDR3 spans 14 residues. V dropped 2 bases and J dropped 7; count of bases not matched to a gene: 9. This CDR3 is CASSFDRDRGEQYF. CDR3 in DNA: TGCGCCAGCAGCTTCGACAGGGACAGAGGGGAGCAGTACTTC.

This clone has just a few counts. J is TRBJ1-2 and V is TRBV19; D is unresolved. With 6 bases removed from V and 4 bases from J, the gap between germline ends came to 12 bases. Germline V lookup: CDR1 LNHDA, CDR2 SQIVND (reference sequence). The CDR3 runs 13 residues. The CDR3 loop is CASRAWQTYGYTF. The CDR3 nucleotides are TGTGCCAGTAGAGCGTGGCAGACCTATGGCTACACCTTC.

This chain connects TRBV5-6 to TRBJ2-2; 10 bases align to TRBD1. V lost 4 bases and J lost 0; bases outside the gene matches: 9. Germline CDR1 is SGHDT and CDR2 is YYEEEE. The CDR3 is 18 residues long. The CDR3 DNA is TGTGCCAGCAGCCACAGCCGGACAGGGGGGTCGAACACCGGGGAGCTGTTTTTT. Amino acid sequence: CASSHSRTGGSNTGELFF.

J is TRBJ2-7 and V is TRBV28; 7 bases align to TRBD1. The CDR3 runs to 13 residues. The trim removed 7 bases at V and 0 bases at J, leaving 3 bases unmatched. Germline assignment: CDR1 MDHEN and CDR2 SYDVKM. The CDR3 loop is CASTGTASYEQYF. The CDR3 DNA sequence: TGTGCCAGCACCGGGACAGCCTCCTACGAGCAGTACTTC.

The V and J genes are TRBV10-3 and TRBJ2-5; TRBD1 agrees at 11 bases. Trimming at V came to 8 bases and at J to 2 bases, leaving 4 bases not matched to a gene. The germline gives CDR1 ENHRY, CDR2 SYGVKD. CDR3 length equals 14 residues. The CDR3 region has the DNA TGTGCCATCGGGACAGGGGGTCGACAAGAGACCCAGTACTTC. Protein product: CAIGTGGRQETQYF.

This chain uses TRBV5-1 with TRBJ1-3, with 7 nucleotides matching TRBD1. V lost 4 bases, J lost 0 bases, and 10 bases stayed unmatched. There are 17 residues in the CDR3. Germline V gene lookup returns CDR1 SGHRS and CDR2 YFSETQ. The DNA of the CDR3 is TGCGCCAGCAGCCCCGGCGACAGGGCAAACTCTGGAAACACCATATATTTT. It encodes CASSPGDRANSGNTIYF.